These T cell receptor beta chains were read from a single sample in a study of technical replicates of blood from a few donors. The method was immunoSEQ multiplex PCR; TCRdb's version includes in-frame clones alone and lacks a portion of them. The sample carries fewer than 90,000 clones, around 94% recorded once. Source material: T cells isolated from PBMCs. The receptors stem from a human donor in good health. Both conserved end residues are part of each CDR3. Fields, in order: V gene, D gene, J gene, clone size, CDR3 DNA, CDR3 protein. The D gene is left open where the match is weak. Size values are once, few and many counts, or a class for expanded clones, and some rows have none.

TRBV10-2,TRBD2,TRBJ2-7,NA,TGCGCCAGCAGCGCGCGGACTAGCGGGAGGTTCGAGCAGTACTTC,CASSARTSGRFEQYF
TRBV6-1,NA,TRBJ1-1,NA,TGTGCCAGCTCCCTGGGAGTGGGCTTAAACACTGAAGCTTTCTTT,CASSLGVGLNTEAFF
TRBV6-1,TRBD1,TRBJ1-1,NA,TGTGCCAGCAGTGCCCACAACAGGGGCGCGGGCACTGAAGCTTTCTTT,CASSAHNRGAGTEAFF
TRBV6-5,NA,TRBJ2-5,NA,TGTGCCAGCAGACTAATGGAGACCCAGTACTTC,CASRLMETQYF
TRBV19,NA,TRBJ1-4,NA,TGTGCCAGTAGCCCTGGTTTGGCAGGATACGAAAAACTGTTTTTT,CASSPGLAGYEKLFF
TRBV15,TRBD1,TRBJ2-2,NA,TGTGCCACCAGCAGAGGGGGACAGGGCACCGGGGAGCTGTTTTTT,CATSRGGQGTGELFF
TRBV19,NA,TRBJ2-7,NA,TGTGCCACCTCACAGGGGAGGTCCTACGAGCAGTACTTC,CATSQGRSYEQYF
TRBV5-1,TRBD2,TRBJ2-1,NA,TGCGCCAGCAGCTCCAAAAGGGCGGGACTAGCGGGAGGTGGGGATGAGCAGTTCTTC,CASSSKRAGLAGGGDEQFF
TRBV14,NA,TRBJ2-7,NA,TGTGCCAGCAGCCAAGATTCCAGGGACTGGTACGAGCAGTACTTC,CASSQDSRDWYEQYF
TRBV19,TRBD1,TRBJ2-7,NA,TGTGCCAGTAGTATAACAGGGGGCGGAATAGGCGAGCAGTACTTC,CASSITGGGIGEQYF
TRBV10-3,NA,TRBJ2-1,once,TGTGCCATCAGTGAGTGGGTGGAGAGCTCCTACAATGAGCAGTTCTTC,CAISEWVESSYNEQFF
TRBV6-4,TRBD2,TRBJ2-4,NA,TGTGCCAGGGGCGGGAGAGAGGGCAAAAACATTCAGTACTTC,CARGGREGKNIQYF
TRBV7-2,NA,TRBJ2-3,once,TGTGCCAGCAGCCCCAGGGGATCTTACCATACAGATACGCAGTATTTT,CASSPRGSYHTDTQYF
TRBV14,TRBD1,TRBJ2-1,NA,TGTGCCAGCAGCCATTTCCCGGGACAGGGGTCCCTCAATGAGCAGTTCTTC,CASSHFPGQGSLNEQFF
TRBV27,NA,TRBJ2-4,once,TGTGCCAGCAGCCTAAGCGGGGCCAAAAACATTCAGTACTTC,CASSLSGAKNIQYF
TRBV7-6,NA,TRBJ2-1,NA,TGTGCCAGCAGCGGAGTCGGTAGCGTAAGCTACCCCGAGGAGCAGTTCTTC,CASSGVGSVSYPEEQFF
TRBV7-9,NA,TRBJ1-1,NA,TGTGCCAGCAGCTCGTCCGTGAACACTGAAGCTTTCTTT,CASSSSVNTEAFF
TRBV5-6,TRBD1,TRBJ1-2,NA,TGTGCCAGCAGCTTGGGACAGGGGGCCCATGGGTATGGCTACACCTTC,CASSLGQGAHGYGYTF
TRBV5-1,NA,TRBJ2-7,few,TGCGCCAGCAGCTTGGTCGCGGGTCCGACCTACGAGCAGTACTTC,CASSLVAGPTYEQYF
TRBV27,NA,TRBJ1-2,NA,TGTGCCAGCAGTTTCGCGGGGGGCTGGGACTATGGCTACACCTTC,CASSFAGGWDYGYTF
TRBV21-1,NA,TRBJ1-1,once,TGTGCCAGCAGCAGGAACAGGTGCTCCGCGTGGACTGAAGCTTTCTTT,CASSRNRCSAWTEAFF
TRBV6-1,NA,TRBJ2-3,NA,TGTGCCAGTGAGAGGGTTACGCAGTATTTT,CASERVTQYF
TRBV7-9,NA,TRBJ1-1,NA,TGTGCCAGCAGCCTCACTCTGAGCGGGAGAGGCAACACTGAAGCTTTCTTT,CASSLTLSGRGNTEAFF
TRBV5-1,TRBD1,TRBJ2-1,NA,TGCGCCAGCAGCCTGGGACAGGGTCTCGATGAGCAGTTCTTC,CASSLGQGLDEQFF
TRBV6-1,NA,TRBJ2-7,NA,TGTGCCAGCAGGCGCGGACTCTACGAGCAGTACTTC,CASRRGLYEQYF
TRBV5-6,TRBD1,TRBJ1-1,NA,TGTGCCAGCAGCCAAATGGGACAGGGGATAAACACTGAAGCTTTCTTT,CASSQMGQGINTEAFF